The T cell receptor beta chain described here comes from a study of blood T cell repertoires in COVID-19 (dated by TCRdb to about 2020). About the investigation overall: Samples covering the acute and convalescent phases of COVID-19 were provided by collaborators in the United States, Italy and Spain. The dataset comprised deeply sampled blood TCRbeta repertoires from subjects exposed to, actively infected with, or recovered from COVID-19. Sample metadata almost always included a de-identified subject ID, COVID-19 status, age in years and sex. A freely available public database, intended as a resource for researchers studying the immune response to SARS-CoV-2, is where the repertoires were released. The material from the prospective study consisted of cDNA or gDNA derived from T cells, B-cell-depleted T cells, or PBMCs. Samples came from the ongoing ImmuneRACE study (first 160 participants) plus 1,254 subjects from 6 global collaborators. Where available, HLA class I and class II types were taken from metadata supplied by the sample provider and were not determined by assay-based typing.

Concerning this clone itself: Its cognate antigen has yet to be identified. No much larger clonotype is one base removed from it; base qualities were not supplied.

The paper's findings and limits, for the study overall: The amount of clinical and demographic metadata varied by source and participant and was provided uncurated.

TCRbeta CDR3 regions were amplified from genomic DNA using the immunoSEQ Assay, a bias-controlled multiplex PCR. Under the source paper's analysis protocol: Within the assay, amplification of reference gene primers was used to estimate how many nucleated cells each sample contained. To quantify the absolute abundance of each unique TCRbeta CDR3 rearrangement, sequence reads were collapsed and filtered. For each sample, productive Simpson clonality was calculated as the square root of Simpson's diversity index over productive rearrangements. TCRdb re-hosts the immuneACCESS table, in-frame sequences only. Its copies lack some clones; in the studies checked, an unresolved V gene accounts for under half of them, and the cause for the rest is not known. V and J calls and clone size are as listed in that table; D and trimming were resolved from the DNA. Within this sample are roughly 290,000 clones, with roughly 90% of them counted one time only. The top ten constitute around 1.7% of the sample.

Cut back by 5 bases and 3 bases, the V and J ends lie 11 bases apart. Reading from cysteine to phenylalanine, the CDR3 counts 13 amino acids. Left in the record is the CDR3 DNA by itself, 39 bases read in frame from the first base. Sequences SGHTA (CDR1) and FQGNSA (CDR2) are obtained from the germline V gene. Enrolling through a virtual design, the prospective study's participants ranged in age from roughly 18 to 90 years and lived across some 22 United States geographic areas. To assign participants to cohorts, the prospective study relied on clinical history that participants themselves reported in a screening survey and a study questionnaire. In the prospective study, whole blood, serum and a nasopharyngeal or oropharyngeal swab were collected from each participant by mobile phlebotomists. Additional blood draws and questionnaires over a 2-month period could optionally be provided by prospective study participants. Blood samples from the prospective study were shipped frozen or at room temperature prior to DNA extraction.

The sample comprised PBMCs or T cells enriched from blood (not recorded which). This TCR was recovered from a young woman with acute COVID-19. The V gene is TRBV7-2 and the J gene is TRBJ2-7; the D gene cannot be named for sure. The CDR3 loop reads CASSTTTHYEQYF. The DNA sequence is as follows: TGTGCCAGCAGCACAACTACCCACTACGAGCAGTACTTC.